This T cell receptor beta chain was recorded in a study of CD8 T cells in Susac syndrome. It was with random hexamers that 0.5 to 1 ug RNA was reverse transcribed. MiXCR, applied by TCRdb to the immunoSEQ multiplex PCR reads, yields one record per CDR3 protein. The sample holds approximately 100,000 distinct CDR3 sequences, 80% to 95% seen once. Germline V gene sequence: CDR1 SGHKS, CDR2 YYEKEE (reference sequence). The V end lost 5 bases, the J end lost 0 bases, and 14 bases lay between the germline ends. The CDR3 has 15 amino acids. Input material: CD4+ T cells from PBMCs. This chain connects TRBV5-5 to TRBJ1-1; tentatively, D is TRBD1 (6 bases). This clonotype originated in a human donor in good health. The CDR3 DNA reads as TGTGCCAGCAGTGGGGTGGACAGTTTGAACACTGAAGCTTTCTTT. Protein: CASSGVDSLNTEAFF.